This T cell receptor (beta chain) was retrieved from a study of CD8+CD57+ T cells in acquired aplastic anemia. As for the study in general: Across the sorted CD4+ and CD8+ cells, DNA amounts averaged roughly 3 ug.

Points from the study as a whole: Patients were compared with controls for CD8+ Simpson's diversity, and no significant difference emerged. It was found that fewer than 35 CD8+ CDR3 sequences were shared between patients and controls.

Germline lookup yields CDR1 SGHVS and CDR2 FNYEAQ. V lost 4 bases and J lost 2, with 12 bases in between. The length of the CDR3 is 15 residues. A remark on this clonotype: What it binds is not known.

Patients chosen for sequencing had CD8+CD57+ cells that had expanded, as shown by flow cytometry. All patients had severe acquired aplastic anemia. For CDR3 and TCR beta VDJ profiling, genomic DNA was the template used. TCRdb passed the reads through MiXCR, listing each CDR3 protein once. This sample has about 180,000 distinct CDR3 sequences, with 50% to 65% found just once. This clonotype was obtained from a human donor with aplastic anemia. Sequences were obtained from sorted CD4+, CD8+, or CD8+CD57+ T cells (not recorded which) from PBMCs. The V gene is TRBV7-6, the J gene TRBJ2-1; D is perhaps TRBD1 (6 bases). The CDR3 nucleotides are TGTGCCAGCAGCTCAGGACAGCGGACCTACAATGAGCAGTTCTTC. It is translated as CASSSGQRTYNEQFF.